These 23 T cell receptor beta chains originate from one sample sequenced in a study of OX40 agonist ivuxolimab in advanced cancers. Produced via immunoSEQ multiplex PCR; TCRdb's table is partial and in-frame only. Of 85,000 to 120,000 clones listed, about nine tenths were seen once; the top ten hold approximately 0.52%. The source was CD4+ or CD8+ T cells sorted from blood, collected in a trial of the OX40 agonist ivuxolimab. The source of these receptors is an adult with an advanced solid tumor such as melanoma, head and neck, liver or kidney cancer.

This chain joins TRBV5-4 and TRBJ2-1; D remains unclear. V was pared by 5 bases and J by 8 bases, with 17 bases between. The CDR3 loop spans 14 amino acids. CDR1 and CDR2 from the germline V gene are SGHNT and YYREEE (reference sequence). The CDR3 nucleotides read TGTGCCAGCAGTCCCTCTAGGGTTCGAGATGAGCAGTTCTTC. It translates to CASSPSRVRDEQFF.

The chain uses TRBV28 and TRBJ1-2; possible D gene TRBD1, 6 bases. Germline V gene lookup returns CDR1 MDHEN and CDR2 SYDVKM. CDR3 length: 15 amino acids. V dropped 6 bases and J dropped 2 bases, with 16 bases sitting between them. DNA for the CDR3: TGTGCCAGCAGGGGGGCGGGGTCGGGGAACTATGGCTACACCTTC. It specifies CASRGAGSGNYGYTF.

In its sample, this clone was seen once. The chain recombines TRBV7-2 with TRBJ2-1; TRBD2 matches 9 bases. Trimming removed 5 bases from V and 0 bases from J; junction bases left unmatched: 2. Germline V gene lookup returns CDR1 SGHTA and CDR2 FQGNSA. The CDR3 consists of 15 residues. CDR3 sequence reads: CASSNSGSSYNEQFF. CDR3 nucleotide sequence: TGTGCCAGCAGCAATAGCGGGAGCTCCTACAATGAGCAGTTCTTC.

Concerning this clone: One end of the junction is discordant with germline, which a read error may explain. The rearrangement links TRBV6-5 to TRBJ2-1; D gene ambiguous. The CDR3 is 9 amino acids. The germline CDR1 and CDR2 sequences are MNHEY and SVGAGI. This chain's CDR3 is CASSSTVVF. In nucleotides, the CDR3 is TGTGCCAGCAGCTCAACAGTGGTCTTC.

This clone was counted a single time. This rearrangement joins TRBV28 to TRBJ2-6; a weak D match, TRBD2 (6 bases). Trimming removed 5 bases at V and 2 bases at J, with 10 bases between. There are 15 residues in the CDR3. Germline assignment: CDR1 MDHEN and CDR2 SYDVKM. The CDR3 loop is CASSGGLPGANVLTF. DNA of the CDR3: TGTGCCAGCAGTGGAGGGTTGCCTGGGGCCAACGTCCTGACTTTC.

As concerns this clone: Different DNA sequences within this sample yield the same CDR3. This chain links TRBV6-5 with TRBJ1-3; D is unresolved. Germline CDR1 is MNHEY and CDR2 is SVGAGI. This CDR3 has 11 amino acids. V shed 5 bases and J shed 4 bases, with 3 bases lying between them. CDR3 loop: CASSRGNTIYF. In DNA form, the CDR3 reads TGTGCCAGCAGTAGGGGAAACACCATATATTTT.

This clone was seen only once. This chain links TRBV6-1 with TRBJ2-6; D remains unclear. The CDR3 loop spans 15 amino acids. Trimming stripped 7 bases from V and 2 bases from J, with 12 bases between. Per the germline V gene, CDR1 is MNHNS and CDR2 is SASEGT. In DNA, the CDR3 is TGTGCCAGCATCCCGCACAAAACTGGGGCCAACGTCCTGACTTTC. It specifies CASIPHKTGANVLTF.

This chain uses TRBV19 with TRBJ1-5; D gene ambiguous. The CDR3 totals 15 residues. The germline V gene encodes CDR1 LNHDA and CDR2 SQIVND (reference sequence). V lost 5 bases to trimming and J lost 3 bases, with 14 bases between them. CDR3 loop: CASSSLDGYNQPQHF. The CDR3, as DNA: TGTGCCAGTAGTTCCCTTGACGGCTACAATCAGCCCCAGCATTTT.

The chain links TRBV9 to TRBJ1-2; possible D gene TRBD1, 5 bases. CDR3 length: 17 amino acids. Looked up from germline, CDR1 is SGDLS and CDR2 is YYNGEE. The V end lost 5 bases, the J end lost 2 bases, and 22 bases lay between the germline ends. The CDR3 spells CASSGRGSAESNYGYTF. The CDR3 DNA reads TGTGCCAGCAGTGGGAGGGGCAGTGCTGAATCCAACTATGGCTACACCTTC. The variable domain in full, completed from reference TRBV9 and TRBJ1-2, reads DSGVTQTPKHLITATGQRVTLRCSPRSGDLSVYWYQQSLDQGLQFLIQYYNGEERAKGNILERFSAQQFPDLHSELNLSSLELGDSALYFCASSGRGSAESNYGYTFGSGTRLTVV.

CDR3 coding DNA: TGCAGCGTTGGGGACTCTGAGGATACGCAGTATTTT. Amino acid sequence: CSVGDSEDTQYF. The chain couples TRBV29-1 to TRBJ2-3, with D possibly TRBD2 on 6 matching bases. Germline V gene lookup returns CDR1 SQVTM and CDR2 ANQGSEA. This CDR3 has 12 residues. Trimming took off 4 bases at V and 6 bases at J, with 11 bases between the two ends.

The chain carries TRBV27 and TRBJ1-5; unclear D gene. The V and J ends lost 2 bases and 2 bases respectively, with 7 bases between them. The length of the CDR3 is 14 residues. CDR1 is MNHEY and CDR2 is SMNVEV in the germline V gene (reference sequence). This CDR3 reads CASSLQQGNQPQHF. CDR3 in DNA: TGTGCCAGCAGTTTACAGCAGGGCAATCAGCCCCAGCATTTT.

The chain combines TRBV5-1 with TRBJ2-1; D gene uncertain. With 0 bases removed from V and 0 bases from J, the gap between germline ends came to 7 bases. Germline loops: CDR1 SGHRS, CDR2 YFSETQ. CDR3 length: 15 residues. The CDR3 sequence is CASSLASGSYNEQFF. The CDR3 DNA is TGCGCCAGCAGCTTGGCGTCAGGCTCCTACAATGAGCAGTTCTTC.

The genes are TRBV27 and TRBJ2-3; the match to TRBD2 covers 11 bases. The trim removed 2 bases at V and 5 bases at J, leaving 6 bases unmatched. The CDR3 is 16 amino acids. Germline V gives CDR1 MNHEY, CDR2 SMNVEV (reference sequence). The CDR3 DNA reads TGTGCCAGCAGTTTAAAGACTAGCGGGAAAAGAGATACGCAGTATTTT. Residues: CASSLKTSGKRDTQYF.

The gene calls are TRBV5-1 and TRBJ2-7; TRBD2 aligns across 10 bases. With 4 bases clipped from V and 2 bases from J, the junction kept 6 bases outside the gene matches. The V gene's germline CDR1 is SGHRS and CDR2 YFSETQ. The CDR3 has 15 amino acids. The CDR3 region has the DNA TGCGCCAGCAGCATTATAGCGGGGGGCGCCTACGAGCAGTACTTC. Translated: CASSIIAGGAYEQYF.

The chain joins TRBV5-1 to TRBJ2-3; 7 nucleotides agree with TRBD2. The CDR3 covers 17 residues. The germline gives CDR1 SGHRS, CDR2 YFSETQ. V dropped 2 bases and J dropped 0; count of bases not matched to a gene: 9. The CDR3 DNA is TGCGCCAGCAGCTTAGGCGGGGGACCCGCGAGCACAGATACGCAGTATTTT. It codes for CASSLGGGPASTDTQYF.

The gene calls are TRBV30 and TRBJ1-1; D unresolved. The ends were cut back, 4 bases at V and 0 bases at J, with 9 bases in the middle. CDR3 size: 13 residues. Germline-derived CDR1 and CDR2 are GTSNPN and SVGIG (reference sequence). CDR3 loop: CAWTVGLNTEAFF. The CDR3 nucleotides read TGTGCCTGGACTGTAGGCTTGAACACTGAAGCTTTCTTT.

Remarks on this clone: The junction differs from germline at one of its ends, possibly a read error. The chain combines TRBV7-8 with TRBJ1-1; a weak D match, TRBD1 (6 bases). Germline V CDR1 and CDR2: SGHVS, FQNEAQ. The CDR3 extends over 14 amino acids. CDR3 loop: CAGSGGGMNTEAFF. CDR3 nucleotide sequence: TGTGCCGGCAGCGGAGGGGGAATGAACACTGAAGCTTTCTTT. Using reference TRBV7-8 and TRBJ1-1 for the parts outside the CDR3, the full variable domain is GAGVSQSPRYKVAKRGQDVALRCDPISGHVSLFWYQQALGQGPEFLTYFQNEAQLDKSGLPSDRFFAERPEGSVSTLKIQRTQQEDSAVYLCAGSGGGMNTEAFFGQGTRLTVV.

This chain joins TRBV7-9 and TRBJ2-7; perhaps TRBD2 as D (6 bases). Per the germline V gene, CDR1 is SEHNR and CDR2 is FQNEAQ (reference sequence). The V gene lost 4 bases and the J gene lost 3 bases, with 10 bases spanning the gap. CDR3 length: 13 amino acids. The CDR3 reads CASSWGDNYEQYF. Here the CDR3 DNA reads TGTGCCAGCAGCTGGGGGGATAACTACGAGCAGTACTTC.

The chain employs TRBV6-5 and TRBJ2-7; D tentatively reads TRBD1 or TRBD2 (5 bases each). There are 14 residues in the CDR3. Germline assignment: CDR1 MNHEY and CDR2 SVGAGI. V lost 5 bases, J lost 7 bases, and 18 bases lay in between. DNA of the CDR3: TGTGCCAGCAGTCCCCAGGGACCAGAGAGGGAGCAGTACTTC. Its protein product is CASSPQGPEREQYF.

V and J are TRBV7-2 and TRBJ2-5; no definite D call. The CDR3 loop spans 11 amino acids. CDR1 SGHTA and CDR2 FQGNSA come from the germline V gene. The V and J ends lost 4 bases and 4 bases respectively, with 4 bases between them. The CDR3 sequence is CASSSRETQYF. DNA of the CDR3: TGTGCCAGCAGCTCAAGAGAGACCCAGTACTTC. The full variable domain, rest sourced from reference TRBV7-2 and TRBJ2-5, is GAGVSQSPSNKVTEKGKDVELRCDPISGHTALYWYRQSLGQGLEFLIYFQGNSAPDKSGLPSDRFSAERTGGSVSTLTIQRTQQEDSAVYLCASSSRETQYFGPGTRLLVL.

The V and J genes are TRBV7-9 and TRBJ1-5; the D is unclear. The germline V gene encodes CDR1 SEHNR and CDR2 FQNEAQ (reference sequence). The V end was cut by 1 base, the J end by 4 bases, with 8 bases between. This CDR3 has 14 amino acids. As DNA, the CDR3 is TGTGCCAGCAGCTTAGAGGGCGGAAATCAGCCCCAGCATTTT. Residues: CASSLEGGNQPQHF.

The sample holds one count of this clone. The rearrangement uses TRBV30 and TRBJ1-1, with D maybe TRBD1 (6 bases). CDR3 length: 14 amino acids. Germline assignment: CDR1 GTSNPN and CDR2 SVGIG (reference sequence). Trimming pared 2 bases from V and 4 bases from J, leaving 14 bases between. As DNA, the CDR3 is TGTGCCTGGAGTCCATACGGGGGGGCCACTGAAGCTTTCTTT. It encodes CAWSPYGGATEAFF.

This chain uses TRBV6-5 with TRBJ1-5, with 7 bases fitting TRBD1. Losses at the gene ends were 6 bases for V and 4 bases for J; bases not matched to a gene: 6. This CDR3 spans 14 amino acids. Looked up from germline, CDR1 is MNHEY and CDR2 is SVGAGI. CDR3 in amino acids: CASSSGQLNQPQHF. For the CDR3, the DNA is TGTGCCAGCAGCTCGGGACAGTTAAATCAGCCCCAGCATTTT.